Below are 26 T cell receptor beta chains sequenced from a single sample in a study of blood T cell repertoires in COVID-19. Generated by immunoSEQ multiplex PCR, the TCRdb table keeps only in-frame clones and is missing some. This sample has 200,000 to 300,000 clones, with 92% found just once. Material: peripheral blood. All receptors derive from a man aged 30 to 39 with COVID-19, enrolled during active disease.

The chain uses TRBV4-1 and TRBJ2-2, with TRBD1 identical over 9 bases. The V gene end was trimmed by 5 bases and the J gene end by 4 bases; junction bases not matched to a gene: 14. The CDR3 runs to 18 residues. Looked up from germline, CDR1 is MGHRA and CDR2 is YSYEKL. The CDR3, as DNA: TGCGCCAGCAGCTTTTCCCGGGACAGGGATTTGGGCACCGGGGAGCTGTTTTTT. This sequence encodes CASSFSRDRDLGTGELFF.

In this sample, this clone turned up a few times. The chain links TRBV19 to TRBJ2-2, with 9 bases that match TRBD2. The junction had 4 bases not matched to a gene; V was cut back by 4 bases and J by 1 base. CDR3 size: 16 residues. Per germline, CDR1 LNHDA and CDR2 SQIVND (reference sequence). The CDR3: CASSTLAGLNTGELFF. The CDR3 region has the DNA TGTGCCAGTAGTACCCTAGCGGGATTGAACACCGGGGAGCTGTTTTTT.

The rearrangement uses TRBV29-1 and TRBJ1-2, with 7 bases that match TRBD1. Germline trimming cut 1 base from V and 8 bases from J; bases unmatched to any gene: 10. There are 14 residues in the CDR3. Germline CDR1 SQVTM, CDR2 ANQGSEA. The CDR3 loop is CSVEGDSLNGGYTF. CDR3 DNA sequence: TGCAGCGTTGAAGGGGACAGCCTAAACGGGGGCTACACCTTC.

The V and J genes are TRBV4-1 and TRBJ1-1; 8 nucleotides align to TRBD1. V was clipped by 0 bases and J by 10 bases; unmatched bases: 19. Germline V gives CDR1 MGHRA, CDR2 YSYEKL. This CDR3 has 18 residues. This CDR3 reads CASSQDPLPGQEWVVAFF. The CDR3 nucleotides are TGCGCCAGCAGCCAAGATCCCCTCCCGGGACAGGAATGGGTTGTAGCTTTCTTT.

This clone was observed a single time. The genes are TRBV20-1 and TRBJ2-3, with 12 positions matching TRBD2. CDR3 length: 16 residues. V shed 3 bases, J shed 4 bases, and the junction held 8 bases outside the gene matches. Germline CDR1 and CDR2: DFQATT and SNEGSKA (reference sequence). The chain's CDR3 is CSASPPSGGAADTQYF. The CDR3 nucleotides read TGCAGTGCTAGTCCCCCTAGCGGGGGGGCGGCAGATACGCAGTATTTT.

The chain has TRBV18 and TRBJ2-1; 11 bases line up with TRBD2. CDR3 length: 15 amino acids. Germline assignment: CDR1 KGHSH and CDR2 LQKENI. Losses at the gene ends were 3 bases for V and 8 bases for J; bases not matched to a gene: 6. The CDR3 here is CASSPRLAGRYEQFF. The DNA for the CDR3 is TGTGCCAGCTCACCCCGACTAGCGGGGCGGTATGAGCAGTTCTTC.

The CDR3 nucleotides read TGTGCCAGCAGCTTATTGGGCTCCCTGAACACTGAAGCTTTCTTT. It yields the protein CASSLLGSLNTEAFF. This rearrangement joins TRBV13 to TRBJ1-1; D unresolved. The CDR3 runs 15 residues. V was shortened by 2 bases and J by 0 bases, with 10 bases between the two germline ends. Per germline, CDR1 PRHDT and CDR2 FYEKMQ (reference sequence).

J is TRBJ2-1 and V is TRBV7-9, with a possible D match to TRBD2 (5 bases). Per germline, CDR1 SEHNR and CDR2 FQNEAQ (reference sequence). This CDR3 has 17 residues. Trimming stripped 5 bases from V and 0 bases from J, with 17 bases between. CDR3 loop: CASSAGEGDHSYNEQFF. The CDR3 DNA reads TGTGCCAGCAGCGCTGGAGAGGGAGACCACTCCTACAATGAGCAGTTCTTC.

CDR3 sequence: CASSEAQGYQPQHF. Written as DNA, the CDR3 is TGTGCCAGCAGTGAAGCACAGGGGTATCAGCCCCAGCATTTT. This rearrangement joins TRBV6-1 to TRBJ1-5; 7 bases match TRBD1. This CDR3 is 14 amino acids long. Losses at the gene ends were 0 bases for V and 5 bases for J; bases not matched to a gene: 1. Per germline, CDR1 MNHNS and CDR2 SASEGT.

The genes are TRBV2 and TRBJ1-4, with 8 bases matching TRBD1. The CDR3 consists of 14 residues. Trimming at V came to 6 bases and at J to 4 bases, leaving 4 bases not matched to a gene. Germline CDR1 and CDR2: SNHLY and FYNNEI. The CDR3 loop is CASRTDRGNEKLFF. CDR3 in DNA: TGTGCCAGCAGAACAGACAGGGGTAATGAAAAACTGTTTTTT. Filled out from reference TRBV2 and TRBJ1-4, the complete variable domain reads EPEVTQTPSHQVTQMGQEVILRCVPISNHLYFYWYRQILGQKVEFLVSFYNNEISEKSEIFDDQFSVERPDGSNFTLKIRSTKLEDSAMYFCASRTDRGNEKLFFGSGTQLSVL.

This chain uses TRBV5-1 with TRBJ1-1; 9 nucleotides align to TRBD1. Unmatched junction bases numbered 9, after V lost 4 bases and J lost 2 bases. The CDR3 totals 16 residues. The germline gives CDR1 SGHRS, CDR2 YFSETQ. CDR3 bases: TGCGCCAGCAGCCCCCTAACGACAGGGGGAAACACTGAAGCTTTCTTT. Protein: CASSPLTTGGNTEAFF.

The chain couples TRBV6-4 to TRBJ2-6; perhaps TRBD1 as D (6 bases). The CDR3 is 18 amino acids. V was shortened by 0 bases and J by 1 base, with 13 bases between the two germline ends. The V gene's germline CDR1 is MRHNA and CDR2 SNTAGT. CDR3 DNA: TGTGCCAGCAGTGACTCTGGCAGGGGTGGTTCTGGGGCCAACGTCCTGACTTTC. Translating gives CASSDSGRGGSGANVLTF.

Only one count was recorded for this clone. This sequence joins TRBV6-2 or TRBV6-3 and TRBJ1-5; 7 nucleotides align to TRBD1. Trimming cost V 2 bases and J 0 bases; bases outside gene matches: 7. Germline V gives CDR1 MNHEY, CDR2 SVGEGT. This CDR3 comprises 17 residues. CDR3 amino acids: CASSYRGQVNSNQPQHF. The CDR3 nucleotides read TGTGCCAGCAGTTACCGAGGACAGGTGAATAGCAATCAGCCCCAGCATTTT.

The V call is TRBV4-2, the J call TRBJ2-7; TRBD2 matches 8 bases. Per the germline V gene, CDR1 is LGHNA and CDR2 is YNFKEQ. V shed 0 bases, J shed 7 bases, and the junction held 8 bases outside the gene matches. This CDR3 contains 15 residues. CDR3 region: CASSQDEAGAGEQYF. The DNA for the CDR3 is TGTGCCAGCAGCCAAGATGAAGCGGGGGCGGGGGAGCAGTACTTC.

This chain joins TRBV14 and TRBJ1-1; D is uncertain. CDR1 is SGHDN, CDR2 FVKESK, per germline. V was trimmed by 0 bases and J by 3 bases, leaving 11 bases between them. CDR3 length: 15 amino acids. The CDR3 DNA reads TGTGCCAGCAGCCAAGACCCGGGGAGCTACACTGAAGCTTTCTTT. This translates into CASSQDPGSYTEAFF. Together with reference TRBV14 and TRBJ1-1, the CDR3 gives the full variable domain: EAGVTQFPSHSVIEKGQTVTLRCDPISGHDNLYWYRRVMGKEIKFLLHFVKESKQDESGMPNNRFLAERTGGTYSTLKVQPAELEDSGVYFCASSQDPGSYTEAFFGQGTRLTVV.

The CDR3: CASSTDGNSGNTIYF. The CDR3 DNA follows: TGTGCCAGCAGTACCGACGGGAACTCTGGAAACACCATATATTTT. This chain connects TRBV6-5 to TRBJ1-3; D unresolved. CDR1 and CDR2 (germline): MNHEY, SVGAGI. The CDR3 has 15 amino acids. The V and J ends lost 5 bases and 0 bases respectively, with 11 bases between them.

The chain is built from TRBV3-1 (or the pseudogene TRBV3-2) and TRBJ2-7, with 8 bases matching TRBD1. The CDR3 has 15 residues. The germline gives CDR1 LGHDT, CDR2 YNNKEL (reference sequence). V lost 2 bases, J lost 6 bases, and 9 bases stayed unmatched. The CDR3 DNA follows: TGTGCCAGCAGCCAAAATGCCTTGACAGGGGTCGAGCAGTACTTC. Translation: CASSQNALTGVEQYF.

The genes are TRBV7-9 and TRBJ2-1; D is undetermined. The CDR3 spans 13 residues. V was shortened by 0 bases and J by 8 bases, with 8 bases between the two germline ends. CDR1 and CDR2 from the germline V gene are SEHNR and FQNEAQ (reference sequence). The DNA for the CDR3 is TGTGCCAGCAGCTTAGCGGGCGAGCATGAGCAGTTCTTC. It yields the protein CASSLAGEHEQFF.

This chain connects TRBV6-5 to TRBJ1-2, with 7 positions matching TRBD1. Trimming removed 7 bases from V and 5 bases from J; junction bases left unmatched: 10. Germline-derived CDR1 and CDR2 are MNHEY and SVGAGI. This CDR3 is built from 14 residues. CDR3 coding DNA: TGTGCCAGCAAAAAACAGGGGCTGGAATATGGCTACACCTTC. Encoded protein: CASKKQGLEYGYTF.

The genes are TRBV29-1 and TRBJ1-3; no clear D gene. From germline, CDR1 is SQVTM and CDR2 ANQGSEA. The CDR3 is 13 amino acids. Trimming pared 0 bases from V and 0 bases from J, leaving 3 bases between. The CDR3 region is CSVEEHSGNTIYF. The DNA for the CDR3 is TGCAGCGTTGAAGAACACTCTGGAAACACCATATATTTT.

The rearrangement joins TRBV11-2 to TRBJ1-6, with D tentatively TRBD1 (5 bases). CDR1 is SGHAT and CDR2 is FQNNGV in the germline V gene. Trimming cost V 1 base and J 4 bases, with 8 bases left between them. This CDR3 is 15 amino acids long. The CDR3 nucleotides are TGTGCCAGCAGCTTAGCTCCAGGGTATAATTCACCCCTCCACTTT. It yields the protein CASSLAPGYNSPLHF. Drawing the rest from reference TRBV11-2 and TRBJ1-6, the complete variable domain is EAGVAQSPRYKIIEKRQSVAFWCNPISGHATLYWYQQILGQGPKLLIQFQNNGVVDDSQLPKDRFSAERLKGVDSTLKIQPAKLEDSAVYLCASSLAPGYNSPLHFGNGTRLTVT.

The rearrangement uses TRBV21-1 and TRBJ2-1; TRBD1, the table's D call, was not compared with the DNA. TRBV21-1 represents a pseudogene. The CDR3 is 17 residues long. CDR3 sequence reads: CASSKALPGQGYNEQFF. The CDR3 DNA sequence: TGTGCCAGCAGCAAAGCCCTTCCGGGACAGGGGTACAATGAGCAGTTCTTC.

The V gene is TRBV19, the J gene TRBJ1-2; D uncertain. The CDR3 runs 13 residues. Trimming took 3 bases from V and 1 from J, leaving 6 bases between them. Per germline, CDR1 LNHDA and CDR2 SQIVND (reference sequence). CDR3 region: CASSIEVNYGYTF. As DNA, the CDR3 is TGTGCCAGTAGTATCGAGGTTAACTATGGCTACACCTTC. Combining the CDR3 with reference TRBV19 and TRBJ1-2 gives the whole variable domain DGGITQSPKYLFRKEGQNVTLSCEQNLNHDAMYWYRQDPGQGLRLIYYSQIVNDFQKGDIAEGYSVSREKKESFPLTVTSAQKNPTAFYLCASSIEVNYGYTFGSGTRLTVV.

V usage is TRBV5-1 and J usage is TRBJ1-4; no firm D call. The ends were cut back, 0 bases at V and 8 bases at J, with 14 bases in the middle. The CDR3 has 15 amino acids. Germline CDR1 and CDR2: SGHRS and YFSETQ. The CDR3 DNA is TGCGCCAGCAGCTTGGGCTATTCAGGAGGAGAAAAACTGTTTTTT. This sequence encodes CASSLGYSGGEKLFF.

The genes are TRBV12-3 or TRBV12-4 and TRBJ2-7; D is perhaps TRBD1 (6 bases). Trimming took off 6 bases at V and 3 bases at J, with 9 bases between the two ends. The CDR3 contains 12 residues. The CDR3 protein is CASSPDSYEQYF. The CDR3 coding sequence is TGTGCCAGCAGCCCGGACAGCTACGAGCAGTACTTC.

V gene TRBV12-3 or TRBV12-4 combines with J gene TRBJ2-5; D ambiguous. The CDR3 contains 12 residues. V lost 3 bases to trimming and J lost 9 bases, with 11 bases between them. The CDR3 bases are TGTGCCAGCAGTTTCGGTCGGTTGGCCCAGTACTTC. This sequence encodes CASSFGRLAQYF.